The clone carrying this T cell receptor (beta chain) has a count of ten or more. The antigen is unknown. These data belong to a study of T cells in Graves' hyperthyroidism and ophthalmopathy. Study observations and caveats: Among clonotypes expanded in thyroid above 0.001, most were also found in blood. Ophthalmopathy could be told apart from stable hyperthyroidism with a 13 V-J model. Ophthalmopathy, as predicted by the model, came a median about seven months after the prediction.

Exclusion of a patient resulted from uncontrolled infection, other autoimmune disease, pregnancy or lactation. TCR beta CDR3 sequences were amplified from RNA transcripts. Primed by the HTBI set, a first-round RT-PCR was run on the TCR CDR3. TCRdb re-derived calls from the multiplex PCR reads in MiXCR, one entry per CDR3 protein. The table shows 330,000 or so distinct CDR3 sequences, with around a fifth occurring only once. The sequence came from a man aged 50 or older with Graves' ophthalmopathy. Sequenced input: blood.

CDR3 sequence (DNA): TGTGCCAGCAGTGCAGACAGGGTCCAAGAGACCCAGTACTTC. Protein product: CASSADRVQETQYF. The V and J genes are TRBV28 and TRBJ2-5, with 7 bases lining up with TRBD1. V lost 5 bases to trimming and J lost 1 base; unmatched junction nucleotides: 4. The CDR3 totals 14 residues. Per germline, CDR1 MDHEN and CDR2 SYDVKM.